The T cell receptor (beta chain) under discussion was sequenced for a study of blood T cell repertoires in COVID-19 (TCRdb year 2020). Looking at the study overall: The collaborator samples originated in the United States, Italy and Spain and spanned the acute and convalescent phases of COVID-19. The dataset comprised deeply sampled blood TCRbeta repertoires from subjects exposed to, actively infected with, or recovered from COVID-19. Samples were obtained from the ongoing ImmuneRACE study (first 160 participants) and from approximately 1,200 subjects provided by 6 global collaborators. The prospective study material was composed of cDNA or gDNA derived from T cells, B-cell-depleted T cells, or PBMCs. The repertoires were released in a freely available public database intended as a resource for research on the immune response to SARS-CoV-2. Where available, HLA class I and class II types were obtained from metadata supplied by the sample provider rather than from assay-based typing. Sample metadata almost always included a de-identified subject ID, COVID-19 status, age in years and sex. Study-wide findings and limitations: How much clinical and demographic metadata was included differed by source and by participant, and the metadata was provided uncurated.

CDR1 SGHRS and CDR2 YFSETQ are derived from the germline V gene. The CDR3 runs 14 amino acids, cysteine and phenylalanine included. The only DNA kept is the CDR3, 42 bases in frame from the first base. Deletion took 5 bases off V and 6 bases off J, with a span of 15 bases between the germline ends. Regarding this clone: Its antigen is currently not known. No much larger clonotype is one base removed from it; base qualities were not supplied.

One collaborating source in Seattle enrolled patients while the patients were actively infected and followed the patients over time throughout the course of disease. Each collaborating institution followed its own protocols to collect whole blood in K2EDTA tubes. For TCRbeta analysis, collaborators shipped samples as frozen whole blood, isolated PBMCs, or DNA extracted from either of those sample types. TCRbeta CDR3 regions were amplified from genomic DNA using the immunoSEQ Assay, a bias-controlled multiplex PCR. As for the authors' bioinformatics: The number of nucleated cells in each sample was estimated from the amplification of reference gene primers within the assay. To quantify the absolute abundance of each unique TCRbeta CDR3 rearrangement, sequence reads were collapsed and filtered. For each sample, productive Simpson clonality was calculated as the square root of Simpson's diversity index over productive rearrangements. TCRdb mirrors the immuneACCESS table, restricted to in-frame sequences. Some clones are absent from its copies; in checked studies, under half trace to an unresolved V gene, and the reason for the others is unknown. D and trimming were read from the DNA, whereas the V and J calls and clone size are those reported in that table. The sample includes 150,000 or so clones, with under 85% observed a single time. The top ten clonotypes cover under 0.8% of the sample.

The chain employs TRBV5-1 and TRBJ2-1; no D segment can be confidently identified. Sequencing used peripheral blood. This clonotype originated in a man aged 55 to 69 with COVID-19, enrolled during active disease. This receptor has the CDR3 CASRSGSALNEQFF. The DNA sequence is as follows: TGCGCCAGCAGATCAGGATCGGCTCTCAATGAGCAGTTCTTC.